This T cell receptor (beta chain) was identified during a study of OX40 agonist ivuxolimab in advanced cancers. Looking at the study overall: With a range of roughly 20 to 79, age averaged approximately 55 years, and 70% to 85% were male. Points from the study as a whole: In the 0.1 to 3.0 mg/kg range, CD4+ and CD8+ blood T cells had expanded clonally by week 6. Researchers report that CD8+ T cells had, on average, more expanded clones than CD4+.

The timepoints at which blood was sampled were baseline, cycle 4 day 1, and cycle 7 day 1. In the case of this clone: The antigen remains unidentified.

TCRdb's copy holds only in-frame clones and misses some; the assay was immunoSEQ multiplex PCR. The data show about 86,000 clones, around 85% seen once. Looked up from germline, CDR1 is LNHDA and CDR2 is SQIVND (reference sequence). Trimming stripped 6 bases from V and 10 bases from J, with 22 bases between. There are 15 residues in the CDR3. Specimen: CD4+ or CD8+ T cells sorted from blood, collected in a trial of the OX40 agonist ivuxolimab. The chain combines TRBV19 with TRBJ2-1; D unresolved. The receptor comes from an adult with an advanced solid tumor such as melanoma, head and neck, liver or kidney cancer. CDR3 DNA sequence: TGTGCCAGTAGCCCGAATGCCGGGTCACTCAAAGAGCAGTTCTTC. Translation: CASSPNAGSLKEQFF. The full variable domain, its missing parts supplied by reference TRBV19 and TRBJ2-1, is DGGITQSPKYLFRKEGQNVTLSCEQNLNHDAMYWYRQDPGQGLRLIYYSQIVNDFQKGDIAEGYSVSREKKESFPLTVTSAQKNPTAFYLCASSPNAGSLKEQFFGPGTRLTVL.